This is a list of T cell receptor beta chains from one sample in a study of CXCR3-negative and CXCR3-positive naive CD8 T cells. After re-calling the 5' RACE reads, TCRdb lists one entry per CDR3 protein, DNA absent. The sample includes roughly 61,000 distinct CDR3 sequences. The material sequenced was naive CXCR3+ CD8+ T cells from blood. The source of these receptors is a human donor in good health. Some clones in this sample may be carry-over from other donors' samples. Each CDR3 is given with its conserved first and last residue. Not every row has a clone size; where given, it reads once, few, many or a size class.

clone size	V gene	J gene	CDR3 protein
.	TRBV20-1	TRBJ1-2	CSAREPVRGSSF
.	TRBV7-2	TRBJ2-3	CASSLKPGLATDTQYF
.	TRBV20-1	TRBJ2-7	CSASSRVYEQYF
.	TRBV6-2/TRBV6-3	TRBJ2-5	CASSYRSSSWEETQYF
.	TRBV20-1	TRBJ1-1	CSARSPGTNTEAFF
.	TRBV12-3/TRBV12-4	TRBJ2-7	CASSLPPGQAFSYEQYF
.	TRBV6-5	TRBJ2-7	CASSNPLSSYEQYF
.	TRBV28	TRBJ2-1	CASSFPPDSSYNEQFF
.	TRBV28	TRBJ2-5	CASSLRLSQETQYF
.	TRBV13	TRBJ1-1	CASSLEGEAFF
.	TRBV3-1	TRBJ1-6	CASSQEAASPLHF
.	TRBV11-2	TRBJ2-7	CASSPPSEGGTSYEQYF
.	TRBV14	TRBJ2-2	CASSQKGTGYTGELFF
.	TRBV12-3/TRBV12-4	TRBJ2-3	CASGARDSDTQYF
medium-sized	TRBV7-9	TRBJ2-3	CASRSGTGLSTDTQYF
.	TRBV5-6	TRBJ2-2	CASSLALGLASTGELFF
.	TRBV4-3	TRBJ1-1	CASSPTDGGDMNTEAFF
.	TRBV11-2	TRBJ2-5	CASSGVEGWGQETQYF